This record covers a single TCR beta chain. This sample is part of a study of T cell changes during pregnancy in multiple sclerosis. Measured with immunoSEQ multiplex PCR; TCRdb has only the in-frame clones, and not every one. The sample contains 100,000 or so clones, nearly 95% of which appear only once. CDR1 MDHEN and CDR2 SYDVKM come from the germline V gene. V lost 5 bases and J lost 6; bases outside the gene matches: 16. The CDR3 has 17 amino acids. The receptor was isolated from a female donor in good health, enrolled as a control in a pregnancy study. This specimen consisted of peripheral blood, obtained after pregnancy. The chain joins TRBV28 to TRBJ2-3, with 8 positions matching TRBD1. CDR3 in DNA: TGTGCCAGCAGTGTCAACAGGGGGTTAAGTTTTGACGATACGCAGTATTTT. It translates to CASSVNRGLSFDDTQYF.